This TCR beta chain was recovered during a study of cytomegalovirus exposure and HLA in healthy donors. Study-level findings and limits: Researchers reported in a later analysis that a missense DCLRE1C variant was tied to TCR beta V- and J-gene trimming. Among TCR beta chains, those listed as cytomegalovirus-associated numbered under 200. A later examination showed that TCR association rates differed by HLA locus, with DRB1 most and HLA-C fewest.

The PCR contained 60 Vbeta and 13 Jbeta primers. TCRdb keeps only in-frame clones here, not all; method: immunoSEQ multiplex PCR. The sample has some 150,000 clones; roughly 80% are singletons. Worth noting for this clone: Its antigen is still unknown.

The V gene lost 0 bases and the J gene lost 2 bases, with 6 bases spanning the gap. Germline-derived CDR1 and CDR2 are SGHRS and YFSETQ. This CDR3 is built from 13 residues. The sequencing input was PBMCs. This TCR derives from a woman aged 25 to 39 in good health and CMV-seropositive. The V call is TRBV5-1, the J call TRBJ2-7; no reliable D call. The CDR3 DNA follows: TGCGCCAGCAGCTTGGACCCAGCCTACGAGCAGTACTTC. Translated, it gives CASSLDPAYEQYF. The entire variable domain, with the rest obtained from reference TRBV5-1 and TRBJ2-7, is as follows: KAGVTQTPRYLIKTRGQQVTLSCSPISGHRSVSWYQQTPGQGLQFLFEYFSETQRNKGNFPGRFSGRQFSNSRSEMNVSTLELGDSALYLCASSLDPAYEQYFGPGTRLTVT.